The subject of this entry is one T cell receptor beta chain. Its matching antigen is unknown. Germline values: CDR1 MNHNY, CDR2 SVGAGI (reference sequence). V lost 5 bases and J 7 bases, leaving 14 bases between the germline ends. This CDR3 spans 14 amino acids. The source of the sample is a study of T cell responses to AZD1222 COVID-19 vaccine. Sequenced by immunoSEQ multiplex PCR; TCRdb stores in-frame clones only, minus some. The sample holds 130,000 or so clones; approximately 90% are singletons and the top ten take less than 9%. Study results and limitations: Reportedly, nearly half of unique spike TCRs recognized epitopes outside B.1.351/B.1.1.7 mutations. It was only after the peak T cell response that any repertoires were sampled.

The V and J genes are TRBV6-6 and TRBJ2-2, with D unclear. The TCR was taken from an adult in good health. Source: peripheral blood, taken on day 0 of AZD1222 vaccination. The CDR3 nucleotides are TGTGCCAGCAGTAAGCTGGTAGGCCACGGGGAGCTGTTTTTT. Protein sequence: CASSKLVGHGELFF.